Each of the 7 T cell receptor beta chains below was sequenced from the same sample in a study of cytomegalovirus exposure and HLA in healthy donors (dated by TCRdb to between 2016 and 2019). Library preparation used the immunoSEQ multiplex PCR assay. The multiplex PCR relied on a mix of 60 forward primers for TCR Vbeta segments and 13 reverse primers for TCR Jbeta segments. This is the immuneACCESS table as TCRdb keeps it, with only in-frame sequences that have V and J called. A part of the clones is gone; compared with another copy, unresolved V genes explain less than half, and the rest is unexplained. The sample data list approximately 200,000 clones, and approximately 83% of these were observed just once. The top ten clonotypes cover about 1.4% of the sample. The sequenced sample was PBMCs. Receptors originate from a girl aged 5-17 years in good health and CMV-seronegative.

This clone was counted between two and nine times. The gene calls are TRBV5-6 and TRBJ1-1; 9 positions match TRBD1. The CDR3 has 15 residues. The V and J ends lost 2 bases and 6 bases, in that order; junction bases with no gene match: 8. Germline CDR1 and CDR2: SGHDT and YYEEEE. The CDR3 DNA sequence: TGTGCCAGCAGCTTCGAGGACAGGGGTCTGGCTGAAGCTTTCTTT. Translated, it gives CASSFEDRGLAEAFF.

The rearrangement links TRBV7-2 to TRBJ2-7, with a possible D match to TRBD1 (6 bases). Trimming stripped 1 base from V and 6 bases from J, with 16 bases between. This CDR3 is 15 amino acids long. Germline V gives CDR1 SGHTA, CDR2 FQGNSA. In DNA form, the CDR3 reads TGTGCCAGCAGCTTAGAAGGGGGTTATATGATCGAGCAGTACTTC. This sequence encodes CASSLEGGYMIEQYF.

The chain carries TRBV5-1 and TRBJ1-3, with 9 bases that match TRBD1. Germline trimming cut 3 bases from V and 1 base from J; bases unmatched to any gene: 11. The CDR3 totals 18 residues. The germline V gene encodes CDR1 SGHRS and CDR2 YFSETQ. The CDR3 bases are TGCGCCAGCAGCTCGGCCGGGACAGGGCATGATTCTGGAAACACCATATATTTT. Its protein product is CASSSAGTGHDSGNTIYF.

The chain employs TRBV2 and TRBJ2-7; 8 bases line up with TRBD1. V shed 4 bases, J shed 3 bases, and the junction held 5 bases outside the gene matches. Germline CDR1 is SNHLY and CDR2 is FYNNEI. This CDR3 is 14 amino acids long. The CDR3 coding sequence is TGTGCCAGCAGTGCAGGGGGCAATGGCTACGAGCAGTACTTC. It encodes CASSAGGNGYEQYF.

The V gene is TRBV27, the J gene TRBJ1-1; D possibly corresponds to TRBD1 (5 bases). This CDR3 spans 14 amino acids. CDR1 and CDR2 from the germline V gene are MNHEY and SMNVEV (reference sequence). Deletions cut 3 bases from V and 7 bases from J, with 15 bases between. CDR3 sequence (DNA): TGTGCCAGCAGTTTGACGTTTGGGGGAGGTGAAGCTTTCTTT. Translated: CASSLTFGGGEAFF.

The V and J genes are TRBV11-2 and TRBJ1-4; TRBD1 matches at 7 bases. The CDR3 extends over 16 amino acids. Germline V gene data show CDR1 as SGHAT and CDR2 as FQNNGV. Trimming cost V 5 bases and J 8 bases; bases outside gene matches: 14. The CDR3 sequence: CASSLREDRVYEKLFF. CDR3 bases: TGTGCCAGCAGCCTAAGAGAAGACAGGGTCTACGAAAAACTGTTTTTT.

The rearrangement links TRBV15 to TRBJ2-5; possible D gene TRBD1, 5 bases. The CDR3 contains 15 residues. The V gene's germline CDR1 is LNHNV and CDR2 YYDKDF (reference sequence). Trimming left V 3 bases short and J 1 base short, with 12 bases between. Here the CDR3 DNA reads TGTGCCACCAGCAGGGCAGGGCTTGTCCAAGAGACCCAGTACTTC. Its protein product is CATSRAGLVQETQYF.